These 8 T cell receptor beta chains originate from one sample sequenced in a study of neurological immune-mediated disorders. TCRdb reprocessed the 5' RACE reads with MiXCR, giving one entry per CDR3 protein. The sample holds about 60,000 distinct CDR3 sequences, roughly 3.5% seen once. The sequencing input was PBMCs. Receptors were obtained from a woman aged 60-70 years with multiple sclerosis.

This clonotype was found many times. This rearrangement joins TRBV2 to TRBJ2-1; 7 bases are a match to TRBD1. CDR1 and CDR2 from the germline V gene are SNHLY and FYNNEI. The ends lost 6 bases at V and 2 bases at J; junction bases unmatched: 10. The length of the CDR3 is 16 residues. CDR3 sequence: CASRRQTGPPYNEQFF. The CDR3 DNA sequence: TGTGCCAGCAGGAGACAGACAGGGCCTCCCTACAATGAGCAGTTCTTC.

This clonotype was counted at least ten times. V usage is TRBV25-1 and J usage is TRBJ1-5; no clear D. CDR1 MGHDK and CDR2 SYGVNS come from the germline V gene. The CDR3 has 14 amino acids. V was trimmed by 3 bases and J by 6 bases, leaving 12 bases between them. CDR3 bases: TGTGCCAGCAGTGAGGGCGAGAGGAGTCAGCCCCAGCATTTT. The encoded protein is CASSEGERSQPQHF.

This clonotype was counted many times. The chain carries TRBV7-8 and TRBJ2-7; perhaps TRBD2 as D (5 bases). Trimming stripped 1 base from V and 2 bases from J, with 12 bases between. The CDR3 is made up of 15 amino acids. Germline V CDR1 and CDR2: SGHVS, FQNEAQ. CDR3 sequence: CASSLEGPTTYEQYF. The DNA of the CDR3 is TGTGCCAGCAGCTTAGAAGGACCGACTACCTACGAGCAGTACTTC.

This chain joins TRBV20-1 and TRBJ2-5; 10 positions match TRBD2. Per germline, CDR1 DFQATT and CDR2 SNEGSKA (reference sequence). The CDR3 spans 13 residues. Germline trimming cut 6 bases from V and 5 bases from J; bases unmatched to any gene: 6. DNA for the CDR3: TGCAGTGCGTCCTTTAGCGGGAGGGAGACCCAGTACTTC. Translation gives CSASFSGRETQYF.

This clonotype was detected ten times or more. The V and J genes are TRBV27 and TRBJ2-3; TRBD1 matches 8 bases. Trimming removed 4 bases from V and 4 bases from J; junction bases left unmatched: 4. Germline CDR1 is MNHEY and CDR2 is SMNVEV (reference sequence). The CDR3 is made up of 14 amino acids. The CDR3: CASSSDREPDTQYF. CDR3 DNA: TGTGCCAGCAGTTCGGACAGGGAGCCAGATACGCAGTATTTT.

This clonotype has at least ten counts. This chain uses TRBV6-6 with TRBJ2-2; unclear D gene. Germline-derived CDR1 and CDR2 are MNHNY and SVGAGI (reference sequence). The CDR3 is 13 amino acids. Trimming removed 3 bases from V and 3 bases from J, with 5 bases in between. CDR3 region: CASSYPDTGELFF. CDR3 coding DNA: TGTGCCAGCAGTTATCCGGACACCGGGGAGCTGTTTTTT.

The V gene is TRBV6-9, the J gene TRBJ1-5, with D maybe TRBD1 (6 bases). This CDR3 comprises 15 residues. The germline V gene encodes CDR1 MNHGY and CDR2 SVAAGI. Trimming removed 6 bases at V and 4 bases at J, with 16 bases between. The CDR3 DNA reads TGTGCCAGCAGCCGGGTCCAGGGGTTAAATCAGCCCCAGCATTTT. This encodes CASSRVQGLNQPQHF.

At least ten counts were recorded for this clonotype. This chain links TRBV7-2 with TRBJ1-1; D possibly corresponds to TRBD1 (6 bases). This CDR3 is built from 17 residues. CDR1 and CDR2 from the germline V gene are SGHTA and FQGNSA. Between the trimmed V and J ends, which lost 1 base and 2 bases, there was a span of 17 bases. The CDR3 DNA follows: TGTGCCAGCAGCTTAGGCAGGGGCGCCAGGGGAAACACTGAAGCTTTCTTT. The encoded protein is CASSLGRGARGNTEAFF.